This entry describes one TCR beta chain. Its antigen is not identified. This record belongs to a study of T cell responses to AZD1222 COVID-19 vaccine. General study results and limits: Across the whole spike, CD4 TCRs peaked at regions 160-218 and 743-854. Increased Spike-specific TCR breadth and depth were observed after two AZD1222 doses. Sampled repertoires all dated from after the peak T cell response. Baseline seropositivity occurred in only six or seven AZD1222 recipients.

CDR3 size: 13 residues. CDR1 is SGHVS, CDR2 FQNEAQ, per germline. The germline V and J ends were trimmed by 5 bases and 0 bases, with 7 bases remaining between them. The data were produced by immunoSEQ multiplex PCR, yet TCRdb's version contains in-frame clones alone and is incomplete. The sample lists 56,000 or so clones, 75% to 90% occurring once. J is TRBJ1-1 and V is TRBV7-8; D not resolved. The sequence was collected from an adult in good health. The sample in question was peripheral blood, obtained on day 0 of AZD1222 vaccination. The CDR3 sequence is CASSTTLNTEAFF. DNA for the CDR3: TGTGCCAGCAGCACTACACTGAACACTGAAGCTTTCTTT.